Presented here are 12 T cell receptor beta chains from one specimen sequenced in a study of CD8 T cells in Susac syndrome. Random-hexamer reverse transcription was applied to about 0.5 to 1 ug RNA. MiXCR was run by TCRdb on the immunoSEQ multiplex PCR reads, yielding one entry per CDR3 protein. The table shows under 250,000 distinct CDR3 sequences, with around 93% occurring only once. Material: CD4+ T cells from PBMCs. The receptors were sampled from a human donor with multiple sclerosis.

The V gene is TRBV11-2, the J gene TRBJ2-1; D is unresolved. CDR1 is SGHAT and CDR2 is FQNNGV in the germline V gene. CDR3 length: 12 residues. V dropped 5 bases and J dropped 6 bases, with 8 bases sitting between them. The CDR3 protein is CASSGRSNEQFF. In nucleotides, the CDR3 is TGTGCCAGCAGCGGTAGAAGCAATGAGCAGTTCTTC.

In nucleotides, the CDR3 is TGTGCCTGGAGTGCGGGGGGGCTCACAGATACGCAGTATTTT. Amino acids: CAWSAGGLTDTQYF. The chain recombines TRBV30 with TRBJ2-3, with 8 bases that match TRBD2. The CDR3 is made up of 14 amino acids. J gave up 2 bases and V 1 base, and 2 bases lay outside the gene matches. CDR1 is GTSNPN, CDR2 SVGIG, per germline (reference sequence).

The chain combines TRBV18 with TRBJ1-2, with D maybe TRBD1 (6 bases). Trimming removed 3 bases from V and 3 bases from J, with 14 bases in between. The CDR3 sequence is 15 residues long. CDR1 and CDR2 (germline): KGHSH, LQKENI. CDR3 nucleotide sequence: TGTGCCAGCTCACCCTCAGGGGCGGAAGACTATGGCTACACCTTC. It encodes CASSPSGAEDYGYTF. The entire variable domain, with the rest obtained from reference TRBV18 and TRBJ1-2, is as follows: NAGVMQNPRHLVRRRGQEARLRCSPMKGHSHVYWYRQLPEEGLKFMVYLQKENIIDESGMPKERFSAEFPKEGPSILRIQQVVRGDSAAYFCASSPSGAEDYGYTFGSGTRLTVV.

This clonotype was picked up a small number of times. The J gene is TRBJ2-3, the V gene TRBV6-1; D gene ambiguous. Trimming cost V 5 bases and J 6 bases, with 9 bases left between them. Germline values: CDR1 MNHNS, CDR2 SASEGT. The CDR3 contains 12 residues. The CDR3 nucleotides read TGTGCCAGCAGTACACGTTGGGATACGCAGTATTTT. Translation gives CASSTRWDTQYF.

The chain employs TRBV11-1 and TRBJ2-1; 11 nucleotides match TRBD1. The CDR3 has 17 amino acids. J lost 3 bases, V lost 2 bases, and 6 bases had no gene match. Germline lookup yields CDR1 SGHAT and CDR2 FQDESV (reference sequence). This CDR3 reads CASSLYGQGAIYNEQFF. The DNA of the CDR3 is TGTGCCAGCAGCTTATATGGACAGGGGGCAATCTACAATGAGCAGTTCTTC.

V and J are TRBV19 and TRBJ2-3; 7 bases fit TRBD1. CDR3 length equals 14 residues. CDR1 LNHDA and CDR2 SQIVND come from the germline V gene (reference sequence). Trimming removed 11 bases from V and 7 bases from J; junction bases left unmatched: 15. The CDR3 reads CARPTGPLLNTQYF. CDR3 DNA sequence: TGTGCCCGCCCGACAGGGCCCCTGCTGAATACGCAGTATTTT.

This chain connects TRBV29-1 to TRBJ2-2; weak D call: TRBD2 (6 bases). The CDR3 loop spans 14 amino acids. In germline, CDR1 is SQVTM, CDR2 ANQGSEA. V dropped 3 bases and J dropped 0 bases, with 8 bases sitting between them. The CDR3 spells CSVDGGTNTGELFF. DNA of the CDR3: TGCAGCGTTGACGGCGGGACGAACACCGGGGAGCTGTTTTTT.

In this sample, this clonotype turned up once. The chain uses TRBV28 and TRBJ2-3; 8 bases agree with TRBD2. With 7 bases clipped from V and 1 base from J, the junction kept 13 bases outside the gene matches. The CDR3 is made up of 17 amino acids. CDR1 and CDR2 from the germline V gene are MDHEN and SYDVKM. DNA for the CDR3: TGTGCCAGCAAAGGCGAAAGCGGGGGAGCCCGCACAGATACGCAGTATTTT. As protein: CASKGESGGARTDTQYF.

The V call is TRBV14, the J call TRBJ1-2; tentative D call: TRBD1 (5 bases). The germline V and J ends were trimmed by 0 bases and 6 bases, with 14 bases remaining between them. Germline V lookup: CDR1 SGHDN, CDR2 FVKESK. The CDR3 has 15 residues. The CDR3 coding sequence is TGTGCCAGCAGCCAAGATCGCTGGGGGATCAATGGCTACACCTTC. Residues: CASSQDRWGINGYTF. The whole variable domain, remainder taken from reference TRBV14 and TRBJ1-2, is EAGVTQFPSHSVIEKGQTVTLRCDPISGHDNLYWYRRVMGKEIKFLLHFVKESKQDESGMPNNRFLAERTGGTYSTLKVQPAELEDSGVYFCASSQDRWGINGYTFGSGTRLTVV.

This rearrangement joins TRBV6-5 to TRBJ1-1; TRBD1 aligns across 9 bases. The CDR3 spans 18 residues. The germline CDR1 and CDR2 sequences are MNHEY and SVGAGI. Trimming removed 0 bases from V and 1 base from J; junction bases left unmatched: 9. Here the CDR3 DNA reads TGTGCCAGCAGTTACTCTCCGGGACAGGGCATCGCGAACACTGAAGCTTTCTTT. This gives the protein CASSYSPGQGIANTEAFF.

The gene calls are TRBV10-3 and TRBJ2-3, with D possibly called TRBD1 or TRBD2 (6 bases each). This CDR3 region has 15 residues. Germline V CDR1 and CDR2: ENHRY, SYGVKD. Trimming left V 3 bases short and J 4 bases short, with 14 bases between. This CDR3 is CAISDPRGPADTQYF. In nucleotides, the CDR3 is TGTGCCATCAGTGACCCCCGGGGGCCCGCAGATACGCAGTATTTT.

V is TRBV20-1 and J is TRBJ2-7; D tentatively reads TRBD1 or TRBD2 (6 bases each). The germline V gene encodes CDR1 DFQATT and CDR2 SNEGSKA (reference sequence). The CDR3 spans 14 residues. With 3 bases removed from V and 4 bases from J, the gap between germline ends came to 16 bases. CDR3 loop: CSASPPGARYEQYF. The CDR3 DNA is TGCAGTGCTAGCCCCCCGGGGGCACGGTACGAGCAGTACTTC.